Listed below are T cell receptor beta chains from one sample, sequenced in a study of blood T cells in healthy people across ages. One entry per CDR3 protein, called by TCRdb with MiXCR from the 5' RACE reads. Among some 900,000 distinct CDR3 sequences listed, about 44% were seen once. The specimen sequenced was blood. The receptor set was obtained from a man aged 25-40 years in good health. The CDR3 runs from the conserved cysteine through the conserved F or W. D genes are given only for firm matches. The size field is filled for only some rows; it gives once, few, many or a size class.

J | size | D | V | DNA | CDR3
TRBJ2-7 | . | . | TRBV5-1 | TGCGCCAGCAGCTTGTCCGCTAGCTGGGAACTTAACGAGCAGTACTTC | CASSLSASWELNEQYF
TRBJ1-3 | . | . | TRBV6-6 | TGTGCCAGCAGTACAGAGAGTATACAGGGAGGCGGAAACACCATATATTTT | CASSTESIQGGGNTIYF
TRBJ2-1 | . | TRBD1 | TRBV29-1 | TGCAGCGTTGTGGACAGGGGGCAAAATGAGCAGTTCTTC | CSVVDRGQNEQFF
TRBJ1-2 | . | TRBD1 | TRBV27 | TGTGCCAGCAGTCTCGACAGGGGGCGTCACTATGGCTACACCTTC | CASSLDRGRHYGYTF
TRBJ2-5 | few | TRBD2 | TRBV28 | TGTGCCAGCAGTTCCGGACTAGCCAGGAGGTACTTC | CASSSGLARRYF
TRBJ1-5 | . | TRBD1 | TRBV12-3/TRBV12-4 | TGTGCCAGCAGTAGACAGGGGCCCACCAATCAGCCCCAGCATTTT | CASSRQGPTNQPQHF
TRBJ1-6 | . | . | TRBV9 | TGTGCCAGCAGCTCAACGGGGGGGGTCTCCTATAATTCACCCCTCCACTTT | CASSSTGGVSYNSPLHF
TRBJ2-3 | . | . | TRBV4-1 | TGCGCCAGCAGCCCTCGGCAGGGTTCCAGAGATACGCAGTATTTT | CASSPRQGSRDTQYF
TRBJ1-5 | few | . | TRBV2 | TGTGCCAGCAGTGGCGCGGCGTCTGGCAATCAGCCCCAGCATTTT | CASSGAASGNQPQHF
TRBJ1-2 | . | TRBD1 | TRBV29-1 | TGCAGCGTCTCCGGGACAGGGGGTGGCTACACCTTC | CSVSGTGGGYTF
TRBJ1-2 | . | TRBD1 | TRBV4-1 | TGCGCCAGCAGCCAAGATCAGGACAGGGGAGGGGGCTACACCTTC | CASSQDQDRGGGYTF
TRBJ2-7 | few | . | TRBV27 | TGTGCCAGCAGCCGTACTAGGGACGAGCAGTACTTC | CASSRTRDEQYF
TRBJ2-2 | . | TRBD1 | TRBV20-1 | TGCAGTGCGCATACAGGGGGCTGGGGCACCGGGGAGCTGTTTTTT | CSAHTGGWGTGELFF
TRBJ1-2 | . | . | TRBV6-1 | TGTGCCAGCAGTGACCAAGGCAACCCCAACTATGGCTACACCTTC | CASSDQGNPNYGYTF
TRBJ2-5 | . | . | TRBV9 | TGTGCCAGCAGCGGAGGAGGTCCCCAAGAGACCCAGTACTTC | CASSGGGPQETQYF
TRBJ1-1 | few | . | TRBV4-1 | TGCGCCAGCAGCCACCTCCAGGACCCAGGGCTGAACACTGAAGCTTTCTTT | CASSHLQDPGLNTEAFF
TRBJ2-3 | . | . | TRBV5-1 | TGCGCCAGCAGCTTGGACGTCAGAGATACGCAGTATTTT | CASSLDVRDTQYF
TRBJ2-1 | . | TRBD2 | TRBV4-3 | TGCGCCAGCAGCCAAGGGACTAGCGGGGGGGTGAACAATGAGCAGTTCTTC | CASSQGTSGGVNNEQFF